The 29 T cell receptor beta chains listed next were all sequenced from one sample in a study of shared clonotypes between healthy human individuals. TCRdb's table, derived via immunoSEQ multiplex PCR, lists solely in-frame clones and lacks some. The sample consists of around 2.5 million clones, 80% to 95% of them appearing once. Sequenced input: naive CD4+ T cells from PBMCs. Subset defined: CD45RA+ positively selected. The receptors originated from a man in his late teens or twenties in good health. Some clones in this sample may be carry-over from other donors' samples.

The CDR3 DNA sequence: TGTGCCAGCAGCTTCGCCGGGACTAGCGGGGAGACCCAGTACTTC. Its protein is CASSFAGTSGETQYF. The rearrangement joins TRBV11-3 to TRBJ2-5; the match to TRBD2 covers 12 bases. Looked up from germline, CDR1 is SGHNT and CDR2 is YENEEA. The CDR3 contains 15 residues. Trimming took 3 bases from V and 5 from J; bases not matched to a gene: 4.

The V call is TRBV18, the J call TRBJ2-2; possibly TRBD1 for D (6 bases). CDR3 length: 17 residues. V lost 3 bases to trimming and J lost 2 bases, with 16 bases between them. Germline values: CDR1 KGHSH, CDR2 LQKENI. CDR3 protein: CASSPVRGKSNTGELFF. As DNA, the CDR3 is TGTGCCAGCTCACCGGTCAGGGGAAAGTCCAACACCGGGGAGCTGTTTTTT. Variable domain in full (rest from reference TRBV18 and TRBJ2-2): NAGVMQNPRHLVRRRGQEARLRCSPMKGHSHVYWYRQLPEEGLKFMVYLQKENIIDESGMPKERFSAEFPKEGPSILRIQQVVRGDSAAYFCASSPVRGKSNTGELFFGEGSRLTVL.

The chain recombines TRBV6-6 with TRBJ1-2; 9 nucleotides align to TRBD1. The CDR3 is 14 amino acids. V was clipped by 7 bases and J by 5 bases; unmatched bases: 8. The V gene's germline CDR1 is MNHNY and CDR2 SVGAGI (reference sequence). This CDR3 is CASTTGGAWYGYTF. The CDR3 bases are TGTGCCAGCACCACAGGGGGCGCATGGTATGGCTACACCTTC.

The chain carries TRBV28 and TRBJ1-2, with a possible D match to TRBD1 (6 bases). The CDR3 covers 15 residues. Germline lookup yields CDR1 MDHEN and CDR2 SYDVKM. The germline V and J ends were trimmed by 6 bases and 7 bases, with 21 bases remaining between them. CDR3 nucleotide sequence: TGTGCCAGCAGCGAGGGGGGGGCCCAACCGTCTGGCTACACCTTC. It specifies CASSEGGAQPSGYTF.

This chain connects TRBV18 to TRBJ2-7; 8 nucleotides align to TRBD1. The germline V gene has CDR1 KGHSH and CDR2 LQKENI. This CDR3 comprises 15 residues. Unmatched junction bases numbered 7, after V lost 4 bases and J lost 2 bases. Here the CDR3 reads CASSQGQATTYEQYF. In nucleotides, the CDR3 is TGTGCCAGCTCACAGGGACAGGCGACAACCTACGAGCAGTACTTC.

Comment on this clone: The sample has other DNA sequences that encode this CDR3 too. The chain uses TRBV4-1 and TRBJ1-5; the D is unclear. Germline CDR1 reads MGHRA; CDR2 reads YSYEKL. Trimming took off 1 base at V and 4 bases at J, with 8 bases between the two ends. This CDR3 contains 14 residues. In DNA form, the CDR3 reads TGCGCCAGCAGCCAAGGTCAGAGTAATCAGCCCCAGCATTTT. It yields the protein CASSQGQSNQPQHF.

This clone was observed a single time. The rearrangement uses TRBV30 and TRBJ2-3; no reliable D call. CDR1 is GTSNPN and CDR2 is SVGIG in the germline V gene (reference sequence). The CDR3 sequence is 12 residues long. Trimming removed 0 bases from V and 6 bases from J, with 7 bases in between. The CDR3 region is CAWSVVRDTQYF. In DNA form, the CDR3 reads TGTGCCTGGAGTGTTGTGCGGGATACGCAGTATTTT.

The gene calls are TRBV7-9 and TRBJ1-5, with 8 bases lining up with TRBD1. The germline V gene encodes CDR1 SEHNR and CDR2 FQNEAQ (reference sequence). The CDR3 is 17 residues long. With V trimmed by 1 base and J by 8 bases, 13 bases remained unmatched. The CDR3: CASSLGSQGARYEPQHF. The CDR3 DNA reads TGTGCCAGCAGCTTAGGGTCCCAGGGGGCGCGGTATGAGCCCCAGCATTTT.

This chain connects TRBV5-1 to TRBJ1-1; possibly TRBD1 for D (5 bases). V gave up 3 bases and J gave up 0 bases, with 9 bases separating them. Germline CDR1 SGHRS, CDR2 YFSETQ. This CDR3 has 14 amino acids. For the CDR3, the DNA is TGCGCCAGCAGCTGGGACGCAGTGAACACTGAAGCTTTCTTT. This gives the protein CASSWDAVNTEAFF.

This chain joins TRBV5-1 and TRBJ1-1; D is unclear. Trimming removed 0 bases at V and 0 bases at J, with 6 bases between. Germline lookup yields CDR1 SGHRS and CDR2 YFSETQ. This CDR3 is 14 amino acids long. The CDR3 bases are TGCGCCAGCAGCTTGGCAGTTATGAACACTGAAGCTTTCTTT. This encodes CASSLAVMNTEAFF.

The chain employs TRBV10-3 and TRBJ2-4; D gene uncertain. This CDR3 spans 12 amino acids. CDR1 is ENHRY, CDR2 SYGVKD, per germline. The V and J ends lost 0 bases and 8 bases respectively, with 5 bases between them. The CDR3, as DNA: TGTGCCATCAGTGAGTCGGGGTACATTCAGTACTTC. Translated: CAISESGYIQYF.

This clone has just one count. The V and J genes are TRBV15 and TRBJ2-2; no definite D call. Germline V gives CDR1 LNHNV, CDR2 YYDKDF (reference sequence). V was clipped by 2 bases and J by 1 base, with 2 bases between them. This CDR3 comprises 13 residues. The CDR3 loop is CATSRKNTGELFF. The CDR3 DNA is TGTGCCACCAGCAGAAAGAACACCGGGGAGCTGTTTTTT.

This clone was observed a handful of times. V usage is TRBV2 and J usage is TRBJ1-1; 10 bases align to TRBD1. J lost 11 bases, V lost 9 bases, and 12 bases had no gene match. CDR1 is SNHLY, CDR2 FYNNEI, per germline. The CDR3 is 13 residues long. The CDR3: CASKRGTGETAFF. In nucleotides, the CDR3 is TGTGCCAGTAAAAGGGGGACAGGGGAGACCGCTTTCTTT.

J is TRBJ2-7 and V is TRBV9; 10 bases line up with TRBD2. Germline V gene data show CDR1 as SGDLS and CDR2 as YYNGEE. This CDR3 contains 15 residues. V shed 0 bases, J shed 4 bases, and the junction held 4 bases outside the gene matches. The CDR3 sequence is CASSVELAGSYEQYF. In DNA, the CDR3 is TGTGCCAGCAGCGTAGAACTAGCGGGATCGTACGAGCAGTACTTC.

As regards this clone: A junction end diverges from the germline sequence, so it may reflect a read error. This chain links TRBV18 with TRBJ2-7; D gene unclear. This CDR3 has 13 amino acids. Germline CDR1 and CDR2: KGHSH and LQKENI. The CDR3 is CASSPKSSDEQYF. Written as DNA, the CDR3 is TGTGCCAGCTCACCGAAGTCCTCCGACGAGCAGTACTTC.

This chain links TRBV9 with TRBJ2-7; 9 positions agree with TRBD2. V trimming: 0 bases; J trimming: 2 bases; junction bases outside the gene matches: 6. The CDR3 runs 16 residues. The germline gives CDR1 SGDLS, CDR2 YYNGEE. The CDR3 bases are TGTGCCAGCAGCGTAGTGGGGCTAGCGGGGCCCTACGAGCAGTACTTC. It translates to CASSVVGLAGPYEQYF.

CDR3 protein: CASSPEAQVTEAFF. The DNA for the CDR3 is TGTGCCAGCTCACCGGAGGCGCAGGTAACTGAAGCTTTCTTT. V and J are TRBV18 and TRBJ1-1; D gene unclear. The germline V gene encodes CDR1 KGHSH and CDR2 LQKENI. The CDR3 runs to 14 residues. The V gene lost 3 bases and the J gene lost 5 bases, with 13 bases spanning the gap. Complete variable domain (other parts from reference TRBV18 and TRBJ1-1): NAGVMQNPRHLVRRRGQEARLRCSPMKGHSHVYWYRQLPEEGLKFMVYLQKENIIDESGMPKERFSAEFPKEGPSILRIQQVVRGDSAAYFCASSPEAQVTEAFFGQGTRLTVV.

Concerning this clone: The same CDR3 can be traced to other DNA sequences in this sample. CDR3 nucleotide sequence: TGTGCCAGCAGTTTGTTCACTGAAGCTTTCTTT. It yields the protein CASSLFTEAFF. This chain links TRBV28 with TRBJ1-1, with D unresolved. V lost 3 bases, J lost 4 bases, and 3 bases lay in between. The CDR3 has 11 residues. Germline loops: CDR1 MDHEN, CDR2 SYDVKM.

V gene TRBV5-1 combines with J gene TRBJ1-3; 8 bases are a match to TRBD1. V shed 4 bases and J 3 bases; nucleotides not matched to a gene: 6. The CDR3 runs to 15 residues. Germline V CDR1 and CDR2: SGHRS, YFSETQ. This CDR3 reads CASSPGDRGGNTIYF. The CDR3 nucleotides read TGCGCCAGCAGCCCGGGAGACAGGGGTGGAAACACCATATATTTT. Full variable domain (remainder filled in from reference TRBV5-1 and TRBJ1-3): KAGVTQTPRYLIKTRGQQVTLSCSPISGHRSVSWYQQTPGQGLQFLFEYFSETQRNKGNFPGRFSGRQFSNSRSEMNVSTLELGDSALYLCASSPGDRGGNTIYFGEGSWLTVV.

This chain connects TRBV11-3 to TRBJ2-1; D uncertain. CDR3 length: 13 residues. V gave up 2 bases and J gave up 7 bases, with 9 bases separating them. CDR1 is SGHNT, CDR2 YENEEA, per germline. The CDR3 sequence is CASSLMSVNEQFF. The CDR3 DNA is TGTGCCAGCAGCTTAATGAGTGTAAATGAGCAGTTCTTC.

The rearrangement joins TRBV4-3 to TRBJ2-2, with 7 bases lining up with TRBD2. Germline lookup yields CDR1 LGHNA and CDR2 YSLEER. Trimming at V came to 4 bases and at J to 6 bases, leaving 11 bases not matched to a gene. The CDR3 is made up of 16 amino acids. The CDR3 DNA is TGCGCCAGCAGCCCCTTGTGGGGGGGGGAGGCCGGGGAGCTGTTTTTT. This codes for CASSPLWGGEAGELFF.

As to this clone: The sample has other DNA sequences that encode this CDR3 too. V gene TRBV7-2 combines with J gene TRBJ1-4, with a weak D call TRBD1 (6 bases). Germline V gives CDR1 SGHTA, CDR2 FQGNSA. This CDR3 is 15 amino acids long. V was trimmed by 5 bases and J by 2 bases, leaving 12 bases between them. The CDR3 protein is CASSPRGGTNEKLFF. CDR3 DNA sequence: TGTGCCAGCAGCCCCAGGGGTGGGACTAATGAAAAACTGTTTTTT. Combining the CDR3 with reference TRBV7-2 and TRBJ1-4 gives the whole variable domain GAGVSQSPSNKVTEKGKDVELRCDPISGHTALYWYRQSLGQGLEFLIYFQGNSAPDKSGLPSDRFSAERTGGSVSTLTIQRTQQEDSAVYLCASSPRGGTNEKLFFGSGTQLSVL.

This clone was seen once. The rearrangement joins TRBV7-8 to TRBJ2-2, with 9 bases matching TRBD2. This CDR3 is 16 amino acids long. In germline, CDR1 is SGHVS, CDR2 FQNEAQ. The trim removed 5 bases at V and 7 bases at J, leaving 11 bases unmatched. The DNA of the CDR3 is TGTGCCAGCAGCATGATAGCGGGAGCACGGATCGGGGAGCTGTTTTTT. Translation gives CASSMIAGARIGELFF.

This rearrangement joins TRBV27 to TRBJ2-7; a possible D gene is TRBD1 (6 bases). The CDR3 spans 16 residues. Germline CDR1 MNHEY, CDR2 SMNVEV (reference sequence). Deletions cut 7 bases from V and 9 bases from J, with 28 bases between. CDR3 bases: TGTGCCAGCAAACCGGGACACCTGGGCGACCGAGAGGCGCAGTACTTC. Amino acids: CASKPGHLGDREAQYF.

The chain combines TRBV28 with TRBJ2-3; D possibly matches TRBD1 or TRBD2 (6 bases each). Per germline, CDR1 MDHEN and CDR2 SYDVKM. CDR3 length: 13 residues. Trimming stripped 4 bases from V and 2 bases from J, with 7 bases between. CDR3 loop: CASSWGATDTQYF. CDR3 coding DNA: TGTGCCAGCAGTTGGGGGGCCACAGATACGCAGTATTTT.

The chain employs TRBV5-8 and TRBJ2-7; D unclear. The ends were cut back, 2 bases at V and 2 bases at J, with 11 bases in the middle. CDR3 length: 14 residues. The germline V gene has CDR1 SGHTS and CDR2 YDEGEE. The CDR3 coding sequence is TGTGCCAGCAGCTTTTTACTCCTTGCCTACGAGCAGTACTTC. It specifies CASSFLLLAYEQYF.

This clone was detected only once. The V call is TRBV12-2, the J call TRBJ2-5; TRBD2 reflects the table's D call only, with no check against the DNA. TRBV12-2 is annotated as a pseudogene. The CDR3 has 14 amino acids. The DNA for the CDR3 is TGTGCAAGTCGCTTAGCGATCCGGGTAGAGACCCAGTACTTC. This gives the protein CASRLAIRVETQYF.

The genes are TRBV4-1 and TRBJ2-4; no clear D gene. Germline-derived CDR1 and CDR2 are MGHRA and YSYEKL. CDR3 length: 16 residues. V lost 4 bases and J lost 0, with 13 bases in between. For the CDR3, the DNA is TGCGCCAGCAGCCTGGGCGTGGCCCTAGCCAAAAACATTCAGTACTTC. This gives the protein CASSLGVALAKNIQYF.

The chain has TRBV14 and TRBJ1-2, with D possibly being TRBD1 (5 bases). The CDR3 is made up of 17 amino acids. Germline V gene sequence: CDR1 SGHDN, CDR2 FVKESK. V was trimmed by 5 bases and J by 4 bases, leaving 23 bases between them. CDR3 sequence reads: CASSLKTDPPGLYGYTF. CDR3 DNA sequence: TGTGCCAGCAGCTTAAAGACAGACCCCCCAGGGCTCTATGGCTACACCTTC.